These T cell receptor beta chains were read from a single sample in a study of blood T cells in healthy people across ages. One entry per CDR3 protein, called by TCRdb with MiXCR from the 5' RACE reads. The sample lists about 780,000 distinct CDR3 sequences, under 30% occurring once. This sample also belongs to another study, concerning T cells of mothers and their children.

The sequencing sample was made of blood. The receptors derive from a boy younger than 18 in good health. CDR3s include the opening cysteine and the closing phenylalanine or tryptophan. Fields, in order: V gene, clone size, D gene, J gene, CDR3 DNA, CDR3 protein. A D gene is named only where the DNA matches it firmly. Clone size is not always given. Where it is, it says once, few, many or a class for expanded clones.

V gene: TRBV12-3/TRBV12-4
clone size: NA
D gene: NA
J gene: TRBJ1-5
CDR3 DNA: TGTGCCAGCAGTTTTCAGGATAGCAATCAGCCCCAGCATTTT
CDR3 protein: CASSFQDSNQPQHF

V gene: TRBV7-2
clone size: NA
D gene: TRBD2
J gene: TRBJ2-7
CDR3 DNA: TGTGCCAGCAGCTTACTCTTGCGGGGGAGCTACGAGCAGTACTTC
CDR3 protein: CASSLLLRGSYEQYF

V gene: TRBV7-7
clone size: few
D gene: TRBD2
J gene: TRBJ2-1
CDR3 DNA: TGTGCCAGCAGCCCACGGCCCGGGGGGGCCCCCAATGAGCAGTTCTTC
CDR3 protein: CASSPRPGGAPNEQFF

V gene: TRBV7-6
clone size: few
D gene: TRBD1
J gene: TRBJ2-7
CDR3 DNA: TGTGCCAGCAGCCTAGAGACAGGGGGCGCGTCCTACGAGCAGTACTTC
CDR3 protein: CASSLETGGASYEQYF

V gene: TRBV10-3
clone size: NA
D gene: NA
J gene: TRBJ1-1
CDR3 DNA: TGTGCCATCAGTGGGGGACAGAACACTGAAGCTTTCTTT
CDR3 protein: CAISGGQNTEAFF

V gene: TRBV18
clone size: NA
D gene: TRBD2
J gene: TRBJ2-7
CDR3 DNA: TGTGCCAGCTCACCATCCGTAGCGGGGGCGTACGAGCAGTACTTC
CDR3 protein: CASSPSVAGAYEQYF

V gene: TRBV5-5
clone size: NA
D gene: TRBD2
J gene: TRBJ2-3
CDR3 DNA: TGTGCCAGCAGCTGGGGACTAGCGAACACAGATACGCAGTATTTT
CDR3 protein: CASSWGLANTDTQYF

V gene: TRBV7-2
clone size: NA
D gene: NA
J gene: TRBJ2-1
CDR3 DNA: TGTGCCAGCAGCTTCGTCGTGCCACACGACAGCCGTGTTAGCGAGCAGTTCTTC
CDR3 protein: CASSFVVPHDSRVSEQFF

V gene: TRBV3-1
clone size: NA
D gene: NA
J gene: TRBJ1-2
CDR3 DNA: TGTGCCAGCAGCCCACAGTCCGGGGGGTTTAACTATGGCTACACCTTC
CDR3 protein: CASSPQSGGFNYGYTF

V gene: TRBV2
clone size: NA
D gene: NA
J gene: TRBJ2-5
CDR3 DNA: TGTGCCAGCAAGGGTCAGGGGAAGGAGACCCAGTACTTC
CDR3 protein: CASKGQGKETQYF

V gene: TRBV28
clone size: NA
D gene: TRBD1
J gene: TRBJ1-2
CDR3 DNA: TGTGCCAGCAGTTTTGAGGGACAGGTGCCCTATGGCTACACCTTC
CDR3 protein: CASSFEGQVPYGYTF

V gene: TRBV10-2
clone size: NA
D gene: TRBD1
J gene: TRBJ2-5
CDR3 DNA: TGCGCCAGCAGCGAATTACAGGGGGTACAAGAGACCCAGTACTTC
CDR3 protein: CASSELQGVQETQYF

V gene: TRBV28
clone size: few
D gene: TRBD1
J gene: TRBJ2-1
CDR3 DNA: TGTGCCAGCAGTCGGACAGGGGGTAACAATGAGCAGTTCTTC
CDR3 protein: CASSRTGGNNEQFF

V gene: TRBV5-5
clone size: NA
D gene: NA
J gene: TRBJ2-4
CDR3 DNA: TGTGCCAGCAGCTATTCAGGTGACAGCTACAAAAACATTCAGTACTTC
CDR3 protein: CASSYSGDSYKNIQYF

V gene: TRBV4-1
clone size: NA
D gene: NA
J gene: TRBJ2-1
CDR3 DNA: TGCGCCAGCAGCCAAGGGTCGACTGATGAGCAGTTCTTC
CDR3 protein: CASSQGSTDEQFF

V gene: TRBV29-1
clone size: once
D gene: TRBD2
J gene: TRBJ2-7
CDR3 DNA: TGCAGCGTTGAATCTCGGGACGGTCTGGGGGGGATCACCTACGAGCAGTACTTC
CDR3 protein: CSVESRDGLGGITYEQYF

V gene: TRBV4-2
clone size: NA
D gene: NA
J gene: TRBJ1-2
CDR3 DNA: TGTGCCAGCAGCCAAGATTTTTGGGTAGGGGCGCACATACCCATTTCGGGTGGCTATACCTTC
CDR3 protein: CASSQDFWVGAHIPISGGYTF

V gene: TRBV27
clone size: few
D gene: TRBD2
J gene: TRBJ2-3
CDR3 DNA: TGTGCCAGCAGTTTCACTAGCGAAGATACGCAGTATTTT
CDR3 protein: CASSFTSEDTQYF

V gene: TRBV15
clone size: few
D gene: NA
J gene: TRBJ2-3
CDR3 DNA: TGTGCCACCAGCAGAGATCAGTCGACGCAGTATTTT
CDR3 protein: CATSRDQSTQYF

V gene: TRBV29-1
clone size: NA
D gene: NA
J gene: TRBJ1-3
CDR3 DNA: TGCAGCGTTGAAACCCGGGACGTCGGAAACACCATATATTTT
CDR3 protein: CSVETRDVGNTIYF

V gene: TRBV2
clone size: NA
D gene: NA
J gene: TRBJ2-5
CDR3 DNA: TGTGCCAGCAGGCCTACTGTGGGGACTTTGGAGACCCAGTACTTC
CDR3 protein: CASRPTVGTLETQYF

V gene: TRBV2
clone size: few
D gene: NA
J gene: TRBJ2-5
CDR3 DNA: TGTGCCAGCAGTGAGGAACGGGCCATAGGGGACCAGTACTTC
CDR3 protein: CASSEERAIGDQYF

V gene: TRBV6-5
clone size: NA
D gene: TRBD1
J gene: TRBJ2-3
CDR3 DNA: TGTGCCAGCAGTTCGACAGGGGCTCCTACTACTAGCACAGATACGCAGTATTTT
CDR3 protein: CASSSTGAPTTSTDTQYF

V gene: TRBV20-1
clone size: NA
D gene: TRBD2
J gene: TRBJ2-3
CDR3 DNA: TGCAGTGCTGAGACTAGCGATAGCACAGATACGCAGTATTTT
CDR3 protein: CSAETSDSTDTQYF

V gene: TRBV11-2
clone size: few
D gene: NA
J gene: TRBJ2-5
CDR3 DNA: TGTGCCAGCAGCTTTCCGGGCGGGAAGGGTCGGCTCGGCCAAGAGACCCAGTACTTC
CDR3 protein: CASSFPGGKGRLGQETQYF

V gene: TRBV29-1
clone size: NA
D gene: NA
J gene: TRBJ1-2
CDR3 DNA: TGCAGCGCCCGAATGGGGGCAGCTAACTATGGCTACACCTTC
CDR3 protein: CSARMGAANYGYTF

V gene: TRBV9
clone size: NA
D gene: NA
J gene: TRBJ2-4
CDR3 DNA: TGTGCCAGCAGCGGACCCTCTTTAATAGCCAAAAACATTCAGTACTTC
CDR3 protein: CASSGPSLIAKNIQYF

V gene: TRBV3-1
clone size: few
D gene: TRBD2
J gene: TRBJ2-3
CDR3 DNA: TGTGCCAGCAGCCAAGGGACTAGTAGCACAGATACGCAGTATTTT
CDR3 protein: CASSQGTSSTDTQYF

V gene: TRBV5-1
clone size: NA
D gene: NA
J gene: TRBJ2-3
CDR3 DNA: TGCGCCAGCAGCTTGGCCTCCGATAGTTTACGGAGAGGTGTTACGCAGTATTTT
CDR3 protein: CASSLASDSLRRGVTQYF

V gene: TRBV5-1
clone size: NA
D gene: NA
J gene: TRBJ2-5
CDR3 DNA: TGCGCCAGCAGCTCGGGACTTCTACCGGGGACCCAGTACTTC
CDR3 protein: CASSSGLLPGTQYF

V gene: TRBV6-1
clone size: few
D gene: TRBD1
J gene: TRBJ2-2
CDR3 DNA: TGTGCCAGCAGGGCTTTGAGACAGGGGGCGAACACCGGGGAGCTGTTTTTT
CDR3 protein: CASRALRQGANTGELFF

V gene: TRBV2
clone size: NA
D gene: NA
J gene: TRBJ1-3
CDR3 DNA: TGTGCCAGCAGTGTGGTCAGGATCTCTGGAAACACCATATATTTT
CDR3 protein: CASSVVRISGNTIYF

V gene: TRBV4-1
clone size: few
D gene: NA
J gene: TRBJ1-2
CDR3 DNA: TGCGCCAGCAGCCAAGAGGAAACAGGGTACCTTGGAGACTACACCTTC
CDR3 protein: CASSQEETGYLGDYTF

V gene: TRBV14
clone size: few
D gene: NA
J gene: TRBJ2-1
CDR3 DNA: TGTGCCAGCAGCCAAGAAGTATGGGGATTCGGCAATGAGCAGTTCTTC
CDR3 protein: CASSQEVWGFGNEQFF

V gene: TRBV5-1
clone size: NA
D gene: TRBD2
J gene: TRBJ2-1
CDR3 DNA: TGCGCCAGCAGCTCGGGGGGGGCGGGCTCCTACAATGAGCAGTTCTTC
CDR3 protein: CASSSGGAGSYNEQFF

V gene: TRBV6-5
clone size: few
D gene: NA
J gene: TRBJ2-6
CDR3 DNA: TGTGCCAGCAGTTACGGGGCCTCTGGGGCCAACGTCCTGACTTTC
CDR3 protein: CASSYGASGANVLTF

V gene: TRBV13
clone size: few
D gene: NA
J gene: TRBJ1-4
CDR3 DNA: TGTGCCAGCAGCCGAAGTGGTGAAAAACTGTTTTTT
CDR3 protein: CASSRSGEKLFF

V gene: TRBV3-1
clone size: NA
D gene: NA
J gene: TRBJ2-7
CDR3 DNA: TGTGCCAGCAGCCAAGATTGGGCTTCCTACGAGCAGTACTTC
CDR3 protein: CASSQDWASYEQYF

V gene: TRBV28
clone size: few
D gene: TRBD1
J gene: TRBJ2-1
CDR3 DNA: TGTGGATCTCGGACAGGGGATGTCTATGAGCAGTTCTTC
CDR3 protein: CGSRTGDVYEQFF

V gene: TRBV20-1
clone size: NA
D gene: TRBD2
J gene: TRBJ2-1
CDR3 DNA: TGCAGTGCTCGGGGCGGGGGGACCAATGAGCAGTTCTTC
CDR3 protein: CSARGGGTNEQFF

V gene: TRBV7-9
clone size: NA
D gene: NA
J gene: TRBJ1-2
CDR3 DNA: TGTGCCAGCAGCTTAATGGGGCGGTATGGCTACACCTTC
CDR3 protein: CASSLMGRYGYTF

V gene: TRBV10-3
clone size: few
D gene: NA
J gene: TRBJ1-6
CDR3 DNA: TGTGCCATCAGCGAGGGGGGGTCGGCCCTCCACTTT
CDR3 protein: CAISEGGSALHF

V gene: TRBV19
clone size: NA
D gene: NA
J gene: TRBJ2-2
CDR3 DNA: TGTGCCACCGGGACGGACACCGGGGAGCTGTTTTTT
CDR3 protein: CATGTDTGELFF

V gene: TRBV7-8
clone size: NA
D gene: NA
J gene: TRBJ1-1
CDR3 DNA: TGTGCCAGCAGCATCCACAGGCAGGGGAACACTGAAGCTTTCTTT
CDR3 protein: CASSIHRQGNTEAFF

V gene: TRBV4-1
clone size: few
D gene: TRBD1
J gene: TRBJ1-6
CDR3 DNA: TGCGCCAGCAGGGATACAGGGGGCAAGGATTCACCCCTCCACTTT
CDR3 protein: CASRDTGGKDSPLHF

V gene: TRBV2
clone size: NA
D gene: NA
J gene: TRBJ2-3
CDR3 DNA: TGTGCCAGCAGCCATGGAGGGGTCCGAACAGATACGCGGTATTTT
CDR3 protein: CASSHGGVRTDTRYF

V gene: TRBV20-1
clone size: NA
D gene: NA
J gene: TRBJ2-1
CDR3 DNA: TGCAGTGCTAGAGTCTCGCAGGCAGCCTCCTACAATGAGCAGTTCTTC
CDR3 protein: CSARVSQAASYNEQFF

V gene: TRBV5-1
clone size: few
D gene: NA
J gene: TRBJ2-3
CDR3 DNA: TGCGCCAGCAGCCAGATTCGACAGGCCGGGGCAGGCACAGATACGCAGTATTTT
CDR3 protein: CASSQIRQAGAGTDTQYF

V gene: TRBV4-1
clone size: NA
D gene: NA
J gene: TRBJ2-5
CDR3 DNA: TGCGCCAGCAGCCCAGAGACTAACCTACAAGAGACCCAGTACTTC
CDR3 protein: CASSPETNLQETQYF

V gene: TRBV3-1
clone size: NA
D gene: TRBD2
J gene: TRBJ2-5
CDR3 DNA: TGTGCCAGCAGCCAAGCTGGCGGGGGGGCAGAGACCCAGTACTTC
CDR3 protein: CASSQAGGGAETQYF